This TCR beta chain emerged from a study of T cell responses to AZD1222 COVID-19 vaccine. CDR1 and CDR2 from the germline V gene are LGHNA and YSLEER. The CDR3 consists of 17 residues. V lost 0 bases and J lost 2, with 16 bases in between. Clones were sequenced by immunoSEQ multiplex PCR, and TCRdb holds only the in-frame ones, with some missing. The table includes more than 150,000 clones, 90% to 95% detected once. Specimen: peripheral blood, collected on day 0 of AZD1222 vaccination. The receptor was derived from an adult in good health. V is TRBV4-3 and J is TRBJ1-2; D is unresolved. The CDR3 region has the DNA TGCGCCAGCAGCCAAGATCTCCGATTCTCCGGGAACTATGGCTACACCTTC. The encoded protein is CASSQDLRFSGNYGYTF.